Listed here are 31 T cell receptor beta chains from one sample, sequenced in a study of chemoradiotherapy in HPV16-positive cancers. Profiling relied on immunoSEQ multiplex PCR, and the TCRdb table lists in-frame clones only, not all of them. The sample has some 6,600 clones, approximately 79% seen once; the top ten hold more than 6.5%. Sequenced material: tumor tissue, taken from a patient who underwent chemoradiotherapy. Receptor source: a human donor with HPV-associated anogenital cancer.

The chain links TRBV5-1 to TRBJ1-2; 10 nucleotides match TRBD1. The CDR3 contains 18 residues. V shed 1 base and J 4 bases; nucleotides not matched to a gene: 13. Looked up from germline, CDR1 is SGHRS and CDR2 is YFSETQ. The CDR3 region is CASSLRTGGTIRGYGYTF. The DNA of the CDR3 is TGCGCCAGCAGCTTGAGGACAGGGGGAACTATACGGGGCTATGGCTACACCTTC.

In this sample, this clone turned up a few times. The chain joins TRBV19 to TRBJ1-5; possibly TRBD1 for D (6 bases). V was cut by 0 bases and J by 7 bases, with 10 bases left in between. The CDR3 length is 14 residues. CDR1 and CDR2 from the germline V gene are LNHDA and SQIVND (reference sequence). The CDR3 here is CASSIERGQQPQHF. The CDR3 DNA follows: TGTGCCAGTAGTATAGAGAGGGGACAACAGCCCCAGCATTTT.

The CDR3 protein is CASSATTGIEAFF. Written as DNA, the CDR3 is TGTGCCAGTAGTGCCACAACTGGAATTGAAGCTTTCTTT. The chain combines TRBV19 with TRBJ1-1, with D hard to call. Germline V CDR1 and CDR2: LNHDA, SQIVND (reference sequence). Trimming stripped 5 bases from V and 7 bases from J, with 14 bases between. There are 13 residues in the CDR3.

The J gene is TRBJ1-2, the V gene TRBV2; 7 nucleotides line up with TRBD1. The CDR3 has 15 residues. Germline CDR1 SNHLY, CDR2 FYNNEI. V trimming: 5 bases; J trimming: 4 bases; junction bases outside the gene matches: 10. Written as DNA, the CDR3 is TGTGCCAGCAGTCCCGACAGGGCCGGGGGCTATGGCTACACCTTC. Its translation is CASSPDRAGGYGYTF.

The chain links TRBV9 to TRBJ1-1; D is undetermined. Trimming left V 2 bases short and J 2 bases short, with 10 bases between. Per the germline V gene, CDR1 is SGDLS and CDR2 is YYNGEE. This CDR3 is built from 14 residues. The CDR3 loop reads CASSVGDLNTEAFF. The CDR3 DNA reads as TGTGCCAGCAGCGTCGGGGATTTAAACACTGAAGCTTTCTTT.

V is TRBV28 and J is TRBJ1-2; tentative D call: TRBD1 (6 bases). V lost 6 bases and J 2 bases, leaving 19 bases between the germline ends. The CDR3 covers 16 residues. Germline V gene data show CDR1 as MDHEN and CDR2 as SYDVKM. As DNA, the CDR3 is TGTGCCAGCAGGCCCTGGGGGGACACAATGAACTATGGCTACACCTTC. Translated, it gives CASRPWGDTMNYGYTF.

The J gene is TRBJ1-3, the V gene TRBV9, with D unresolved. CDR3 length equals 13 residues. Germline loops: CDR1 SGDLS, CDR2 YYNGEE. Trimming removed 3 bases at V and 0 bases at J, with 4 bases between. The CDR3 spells CASSALSGNTIYF. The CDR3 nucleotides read TGTGCCAGCAGCGCCCTCTCTGGAAACACCATATATTTT.

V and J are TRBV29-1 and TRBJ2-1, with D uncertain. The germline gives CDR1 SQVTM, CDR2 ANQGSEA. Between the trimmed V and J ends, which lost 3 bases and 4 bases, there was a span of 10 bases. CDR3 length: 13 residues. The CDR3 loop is CSVDKDGYNEQFF. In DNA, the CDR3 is TGCAGCGTTGACAAGGACGGATACAATGAGCAGTTCTTC.

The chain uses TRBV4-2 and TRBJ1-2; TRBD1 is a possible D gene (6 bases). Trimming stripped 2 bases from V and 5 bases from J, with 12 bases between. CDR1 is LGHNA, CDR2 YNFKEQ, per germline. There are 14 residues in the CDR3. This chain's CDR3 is CASSQRDTLYGYTF. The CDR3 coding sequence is TGTGCCAGCAGCCAACGGGACACCTTATATGGCTACACCTTC.

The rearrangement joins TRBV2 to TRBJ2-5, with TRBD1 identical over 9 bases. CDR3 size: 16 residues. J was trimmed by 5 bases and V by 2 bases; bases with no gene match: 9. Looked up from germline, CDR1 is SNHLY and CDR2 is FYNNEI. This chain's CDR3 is CASSESHRGRGETQYF. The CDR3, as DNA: TGTGCCAGCAGTGAATCCCACAGGGGGCGGGGGGAGACCCAGTACTTC.

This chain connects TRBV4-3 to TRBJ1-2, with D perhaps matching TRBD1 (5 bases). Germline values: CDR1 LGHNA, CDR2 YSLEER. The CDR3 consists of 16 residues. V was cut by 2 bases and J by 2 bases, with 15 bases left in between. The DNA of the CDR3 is TGCGCCAGCAGCCAACGGAGCGGGGGGTTAAACTATGGCTACACCTTC. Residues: CASSQRSGGLNYGYTF.

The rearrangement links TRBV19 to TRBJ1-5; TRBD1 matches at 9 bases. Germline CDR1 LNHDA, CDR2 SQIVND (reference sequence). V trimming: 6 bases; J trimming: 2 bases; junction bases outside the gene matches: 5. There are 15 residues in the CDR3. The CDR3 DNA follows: TGTGCCAGTAGCTTCCGACAGGGGGGCAATCAGCCCCAGCATTTT. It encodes CASSFRQGGNQPQHF.

The CDR3 here is CASSFKTGASDSTQYF. For the CDR3, the DNA is TGCGCCAGCAGCTTCAAGACAGGGGCCTCGGATTCGACCCAGTACTTC. The chain links TRBV5-1 to TRBJ2-5; 8 bases are a match to TRBD1. CDR1 SGHRS and CDR2 YFSETQ come from the germline V gene. Losses at the gene ends were 2 bases for V and 7 bases for J; bases not matched to a gene: 13. This CDR3 spans 16 amino acids.

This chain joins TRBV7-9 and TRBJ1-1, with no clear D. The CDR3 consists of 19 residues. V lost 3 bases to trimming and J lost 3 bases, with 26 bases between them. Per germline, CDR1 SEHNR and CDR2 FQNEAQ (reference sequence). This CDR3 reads CASSLSALWGAGGDTEAFF. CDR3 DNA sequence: TGTGCCAGCAGCTTGAGTGCATTGTGGGGAGCGGGTGGTGACACTGAAGCTTTCTTT.

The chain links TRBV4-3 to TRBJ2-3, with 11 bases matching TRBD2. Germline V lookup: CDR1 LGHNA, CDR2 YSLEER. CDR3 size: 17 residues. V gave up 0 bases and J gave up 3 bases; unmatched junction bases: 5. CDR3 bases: TGCGCCAGCAGCCAAGATTATCTAGCGGGGGGAACAGATACGCAGTATTTT. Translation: CASSQDYLAGGTDTQYF.

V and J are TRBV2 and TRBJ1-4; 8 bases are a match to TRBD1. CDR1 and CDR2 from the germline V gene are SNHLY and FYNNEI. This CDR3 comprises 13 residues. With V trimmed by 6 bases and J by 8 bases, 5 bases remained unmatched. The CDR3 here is CASRLDRAEKLFF. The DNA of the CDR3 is TGTGCCAGCAGGCTGGACAGGGCCGAAAAACTGTTTTTT.

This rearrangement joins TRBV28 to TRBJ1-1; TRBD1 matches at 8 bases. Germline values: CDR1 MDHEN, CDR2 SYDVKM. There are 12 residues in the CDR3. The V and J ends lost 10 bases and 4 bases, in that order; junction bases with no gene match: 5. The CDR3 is CATGGAFTEAFF. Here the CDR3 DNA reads TGTGCCACAGGGGGCGCGTTCACTGAAGCTTTCTTT.

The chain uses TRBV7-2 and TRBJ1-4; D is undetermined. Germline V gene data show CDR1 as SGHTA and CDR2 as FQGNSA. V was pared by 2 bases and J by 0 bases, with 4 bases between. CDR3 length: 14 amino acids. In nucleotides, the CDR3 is TGTGCCAGCAGCTTAACTGCAACTAATGAAAAACTGTTTTTT. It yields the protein CASSLTATNEKLFF.

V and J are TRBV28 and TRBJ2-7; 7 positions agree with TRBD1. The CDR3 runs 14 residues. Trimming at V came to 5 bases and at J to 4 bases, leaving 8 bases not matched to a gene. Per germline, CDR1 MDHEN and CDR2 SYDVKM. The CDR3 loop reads CASSIQGHRYEQYF. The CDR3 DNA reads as TGTGCCAGCAGTATACAGGGGCATAGGTACGAGCAGTACTTC.

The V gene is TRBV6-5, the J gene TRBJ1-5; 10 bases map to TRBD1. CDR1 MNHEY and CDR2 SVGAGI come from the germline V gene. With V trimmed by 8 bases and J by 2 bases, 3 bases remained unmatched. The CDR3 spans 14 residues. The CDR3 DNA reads TGTGCCAGCCCCGGGACAGGGGGCAATCAGCCCCAGCATTTT. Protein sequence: CASPGTGGNQPQHF.

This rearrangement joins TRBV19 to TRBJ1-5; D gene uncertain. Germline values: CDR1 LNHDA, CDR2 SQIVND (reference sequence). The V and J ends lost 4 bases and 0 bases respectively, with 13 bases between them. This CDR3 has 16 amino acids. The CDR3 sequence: CASSRGGIYSNQPQHF. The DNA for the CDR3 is TGTGCCAGTAGTAGAGGAGGGATTTATAGCAATCAGCCCCAGCATTTT.

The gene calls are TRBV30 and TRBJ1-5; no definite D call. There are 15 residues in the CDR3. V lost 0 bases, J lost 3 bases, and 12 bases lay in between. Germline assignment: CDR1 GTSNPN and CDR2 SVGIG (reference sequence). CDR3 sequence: CAWSVGVQPNQPQHF. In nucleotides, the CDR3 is TGTGCCTGGAGTGTCGGAGTGCAGCCCAATCAGCCCCAGCATTTT.

The CDR3 nucleotides read TGTGCCAGCAGCCAGGAAGGACAGGGGGGGAATTCACCCCTCCACTTT. Translating gives CASSQEGQGGNSPLHF. The chain carries TRBV4-2 and TRBJ1-6; 10 nucleotides line up with TRBD1. J was trimmed by 7 bases and V by 3 bases; bases with no gene match: 6. The CDR3 totals 16 residues. CDR1 and CDR2 (germline): LGHNA, YNFKEQ.

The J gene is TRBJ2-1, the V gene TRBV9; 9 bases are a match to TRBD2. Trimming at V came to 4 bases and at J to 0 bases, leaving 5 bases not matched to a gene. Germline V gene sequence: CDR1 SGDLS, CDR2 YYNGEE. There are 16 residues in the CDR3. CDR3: CASSPLAGSSYNEQFF. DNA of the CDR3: TGTGCCAGCAGCCCTCTAGCGGGGAGCTCCTACAATGAGCAGTTCTTC.

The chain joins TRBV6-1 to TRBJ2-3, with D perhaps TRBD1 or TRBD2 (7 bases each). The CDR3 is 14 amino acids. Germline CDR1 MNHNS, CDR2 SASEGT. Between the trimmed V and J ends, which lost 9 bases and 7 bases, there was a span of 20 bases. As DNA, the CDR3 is TGTGCCAGTGAGCGGGACAGAGCACAGAATACGCAGTATTTT. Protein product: CASERDRAQNTQYF.

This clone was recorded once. In nucleotides, the CDR3 is TGTGCCACCAGCAGAGATCCGGCGATCGGGTATCGGTACTTC. This sequence encodes CATSRDPAIGYRYF. This rearrangement joins TRBV15 to TRBJ2-7, with D unclear. V shed 0 bases and J shed 12 bases, with 18 bases lying between them. The CDR3 runs to 14 residues. Germline V gives CDR1 LNHNV, CDR2 YYDKDF (reference sequence).

In DNA form, the CDR3 reads TGTGCCTGGGCGGGATGGAACACTGAAGCTTTCTTT. It codes for CAWAGWNTEAFF. The chain combines TRBV30 with TRBJ1-1, with unresolved D. Germline V CDR1 and CDR2: GTSNPN, SVGIG (reference sequence). This CDR3 contains 12 residues. Trimming took 5 bases from V and 1 from J, leaving 8 bases between them.

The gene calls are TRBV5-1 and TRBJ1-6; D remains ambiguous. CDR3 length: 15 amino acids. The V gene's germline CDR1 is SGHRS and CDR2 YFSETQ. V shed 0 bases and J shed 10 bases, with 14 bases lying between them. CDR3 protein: CASSLAVGVGSPLHF. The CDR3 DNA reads TGCGCCAGCAGCTTGGCCGTCGGTGTGGGGTCACCCCTCCACTTT.

CDR3 sequence reads: CASSSQPLATSTDTQYF. The CDR3 DNA is TGTGCCAGCAGCTCCCAACCGTTAGCAACGAGCACAGATACGCAGTATTTT. The rearrangement links TRBV7-2 to TRBJ2-3; D gene ambiguous. The CDR3 is 17 residues long. Germline V CDR1 and CDR2: SGHTA, FQGNSA. The V end lost 4 bases, the J end lost 0 bases, and 17 bases lay between the germline ends.

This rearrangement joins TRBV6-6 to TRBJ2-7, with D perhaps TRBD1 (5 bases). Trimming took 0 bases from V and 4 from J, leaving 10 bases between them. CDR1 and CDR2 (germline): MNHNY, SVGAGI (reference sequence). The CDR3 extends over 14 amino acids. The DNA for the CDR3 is TGTGCCAGCAGTTACTCGCCAGGGTCGTACGAGCAGTACTTC. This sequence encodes CASSYSPGSYEQYF.

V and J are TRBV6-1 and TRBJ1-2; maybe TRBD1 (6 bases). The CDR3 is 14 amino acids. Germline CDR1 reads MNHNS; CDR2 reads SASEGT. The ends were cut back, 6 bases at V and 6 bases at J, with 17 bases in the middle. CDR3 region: CASSDGQRGDGYTF. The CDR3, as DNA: TGTGCCAGCAGCGACGGACAGCGGGGAGATGGCTACACCTTC.